This TCR beta chain was sequenced for a study of blood T cell repertoires in COVID-19. About the research overall: Collection of acute and convalescent COVID-19 samples took place in the United States, Italy and Spain.

Trimming took off 3 bases at V and 0 bases at J, with 14 bases between the two ends. Looked up from germline, CDR1 is LNHDA and CDR2 is SQIVND (reference sequence). The CDR3 has 16 residues. Profiling relied on immunoSEQ multiplex PCR, and the TCRdb table lists in-frame clones only, not all of them. There are roughly 310,000 clones in the sample; about 88% occur only once, and around 2.5% lies in the top ten. This TCR derives from a man aged 55 to 70 who had recovered from COVID-19. The sequencing input was PBMCs or T cells enriched from blood (not recorded which). The J gene is TRBJ1-1, the V gene TRBV19; D might be TRBD1 (5 bases). This CDR3 reads CASSMDLGRVNTEAFF. The DNA of the CDR3 is TGTGCCAGTAGTATGGACCTGGGCAGGGTGAACACTGAAGCTTTCTTT.